This TCR beta chain is drawn from a study of Graves' ophthalmopathy and Graves' hyperthyroidism. Study-wide findings and caveats: Most expanded clonotypes from thyroid (those above 0.001 frequency) were also found in blood. Progression of ophthalmopathy was predicted by the model with about 66% sensitivity and roughly 78% specificity. A model of 13 signatures distinguished ophthalmopathy from stable hyperthyroidism at around 91% sensitivity and 81.08% specificity.

As the template, RNA transcripts were used to amplify TCR beta CDR3 regions. In the first round, RT-PCR was carried out with HTBI primers, and a multiplex PCR formed the second round. TCRdb recomputed calls from the multiplex PCR reads with MiXCR, one row per CDR3 protein. This repertoire shows a few hundred thousand distinct CDR3 sequences, less than 40% found once; its top ten account for 3.5% to 5%. The CDR3 consists of 13 residues. Clinical symptoms and serum thyroxine were used for diagnosis; TRAb, thyroid ultrasound and orbital computed tomography were also relied on. Comment on this clonotype: Antigen specificity is unknown. A junction boundary mismatches the germline segment, possibly from a read error.

V usage is TRBV12-3 or TRBV12-4 and J usage is TRBJ2-5, with 9 bases lining up with TRBD1. Material: peripheral blood or thyroid tissue (not recorded which). The sequence derives from an adult man with Graves' hyperthyroidism. The CDR3 coding sequence is TGTGCCAGCAGTTTCGGGGACAGGGCGGCAGTTACCTTC. Protein: CASSFGDRAAVTF.